The 32 T cell receptor beta chains presented below share a single source sample, sequenced in a study of T cells after yellow fever vaccination. TCRdb used MiXCR to reprocess the 5' RACE reads, holding one entry per CDR3 protein. The profile shows more than 350,000 distinct CDR3 sequences, 11% of them singletons. This sample comprised PBMCs, obtained on the day of the first yellow fever vaccination. These receptors were taken from a man aged 18 to 29 who received the YFV17D yellow fever vaccine.

The chain joins TRBV7-6 to TRBJ2-5, with 14 nucleotides matching TRBD2. With V trimmed by 5 bases and J by 5 bases, 22 bases remained unmatched. This CDR3 region has 21 residues. Germline CDR1 SGHVS, CDR2 FNYEAQ. The CDR3 DNA sequence: TGTGCCAGCAGCCCACGGACTAGCGGGGGGCCCATATTGACCTTATGGGAGACCCAGTACTTC. Translating it yields CASSPRTSGGPILTLWETQYF.

This clonotype was picked up a small number of times. The rearrangement uses TRBV9 and TRBJ2-1; TRBD2 aligns across 11 bases. CDR3 length: 17 residues. Germline CDR1 reads SGDLS; CDR2 reads YYNGEE. V lost 0 bases, J lost 7 bases, and 9 bases stayed unmatched. CDR3 bases: TGTGCCAGCAGCGTAGGGATAGCGGGGGGGCCGAGTAATGAGCAGTTCTTC. This gives the protein CASSVGIAGGPSNEQFF. The full variable domain, rest sourced from reference TRBV9 and TRBJ2-1, is DSGVTQTPKHLITATGQRVTLRCSPRSGDLSVYWYQQSLDQGLQFLIQYYNGEERAKGNILERFSAQQFPDLHSELNLSSLELGDSALYFCASSVGIAGGPSNEQFFGPGTRLTVL.

J is TRBJ2-5 and V is TRBV24-1; D remains ambiguous. The CDR3 length is 12 residues. Between the trimmed V and J ends, which lost 3 bases and 5 bases, there was a span of 6 bases. Germline V gives CDR1 KGHDR, CDR2 SFDVKD. The CDR3: CATSDPNETQYF. The CDR3 nucleotides are TGTGCCACCAGTGATCCCAATGAGACCCAGTACTTC.

This clonotype was detected only a few times. The chain recombines TRBV5-4 with TRBJ1-4, with 7 bases fitting TRBD1. From germline, CDR1 is SGHNT and CDR2 YYREEE (reference sequence). The CDR3 extends over 15 amino acids. V dropped 4 bases and J dropped 6; count of bases not matched to a gene: 9. This CDR3 reads CASSQGGQGDEKLFF. The CDR3 DNA sequence: TGTGCCAGCAGCCAAGGGGGGCAGGGGGATGAAAAACTGTTTTTT. Full variable domain (missing parts from reference TRBV5-4 and TRBJ1-4): ETGVTQSPTHLIKTRGQQVTLRCSSQSGHNTVSWYQQALGQGPQFIFQYYREEENGRGNFPPRFSGLQFPNYSSELNVNALELDDSALYLCASSQGGQGDEKLFFGSGTQLSVL.

Only a few counts were recorded for this clonotype. The V gene is TRBV6-5, the J gene TRBJ2-7; 10 nucleotides line up with TRBD1. The CDR3 contains 15 residues. The trim removed 0 bases at V and 4 bases at J, leaving 3 bases unmatched. Per germline, CDR1 MNHEY and CDR2 SVGAGI. CDR3 protein: CASSYSTGGGYEQYF. CDR3 in DNA: TGTGCCAGCAGTTACTCGACAGGGGGCGGGTACGAGCAGTACTTC.

This clonotype came up many times. The CDR3 is CASSPGTVSTDTQYF. CDR3 bases: TGTGCCAGCTCCCCGGGGACGGTCAGCACAGATACGCAGTATTTT. This chain uses TRBV18 with TRBJ2-3; either TRBD1 or TRBD2 may fit D (5 bases each). The CDR3 extends over 15 amino acids. Deletions cut 6 bases from V and 0 bases from J, with 13 bases between. CDR1 is KGHSH and CDR2 is LQKENI in the germline V gene.

For the CDR3, the DNA is TGCAGTGCTGGAGGCCCGTTAAAAGAGACCCAGTACTTC. Protein sequence: CSAGGPLKETQYF. The chain employs TRBV20-1 and TRBJ2-5; D might be TRBD2 (5 bases). Deletions cut 5 bases from V and 3 bases from J, with 13 bases between. This CDR3 comprises 13 residues. Germline V gives CDR1 DFQATT, CDR2 SNEGSKA (reference sequence).

This clonotype has just a few counts. This chain joins TRBV4-1 and TRBJ2-5, with D tentatively TRBD2 (5 bases). Per the germline V gene, CDR1 is MGHRA and CDR2 is YSYEKL. The CDR3 contains 14 residues. Trimming took off 4 bases at V and 4 bases at J, with 13 bases between the two ends. CDR3 region: CASSPLEERETQYF. DNA of the CDR3: TGCGCCAGCAGCCCCCTGGAGGAGCGAGAGACCCAGTACTTC.

This clonotype turned up a few times. The CDR3 sequence is CSVAGINSGNTIYF. CDR3 DNA sequence: TGCAGCGTTGCCGGGATCAATTCTGGAAACACCATATATTTT. The chain recombines TRBV29-1 with TRBJ1-3; D not certain. Germline CDR1 reads SQVTM; CDR2 reads ANQGSEA. Between the trimmed V and J ends, which lost 4 bases and 1 base, there was a span of 11 bases. The CDR3 contains 14 residues.

In this sample, this clonotype turned up many times. The chain couples TRBV7-9 to TRBJ2-7, with D hard to call. Trimming left V 5 bases short and J 0 bases short, with 11 bases between. Germline V lookup: CDR1 SEHNR, CDR2 FQNEAQ (reference sequence). The CDR3 contains 14 residues. The chain's CDR3 is CASSPGGSSYEQYF. CDR3 nucleotide sequence: TGTGCCAGCAGCCCGGGCGGCAGCTCCTACGAGCAGTACTTC.

This clonotype was recorded many times. V usage is TRBV2 and J usage is TRBJ1-5; D is uncertain. V lost 7 bases and J lost 4, with 20 bases in between. CDR1 is SNHLY and CDR2 is FYNNEI in the germline V gene. This CDR3 is 16 amino acids long. The CDR3 DNA reads as TGTGCCAGCATGGGCGAGGGCCGTGCCGGTAATCAGCCCCAGCATTTT. It specifies CASMGEGRAGNQPQHF.

The rearrangement uses TRBV2 and TRBJ2-7; D is unclear. With 8 bases removed from V and 6 bases from J, the gap between germline ends came to 11 bases. The CDR3 length is 11 residues. The V gene's germline CDR1 is SNHLY and CDR2 FYNNEI. CDR3 protein: CASVLFREQYF. CDR3 DNA: TGTGCCAGCGTCCTTTTTCGCGAGCAGTACTTC. The whole variable domain, filled in from reference TRBV2 and TRBJ2-7, reads EPEVTQTPSHQVTQMGQEVILRCVPISNHLYFYWYRQILGQKVEFLVSFYNNEISEKSEIFDDQFSVERPDGSNFTLKIRSTKLEDSAMYFCASVLFREQYFGPGTRLTVT.

This clonotype has more than one count but fewer than ten. In nucleotides, the CDR3 is TGTGCCAGCAGCTTTGGGGGGACTAGCGCTAATGAGCAGTTCTTC. Protein sequence: CASSFGGTSANEQFF. This chain joins TRBV5-6 and TRBJ2-1, with 10 bases that match TRBD2. Germline assignment: CDR1 SGHDT and CDR2 YYEEEE. This CDR3 region has 15 residues. Trimming cost V 2 bases and J 7 bases; bases outside gene matches: 6.

The rearrangement uses TRBV7-2 and TRBJ2-7, with D hard to call. Per the germline V gene, CDR1 is SGHTA and CDR2 is FQGNSA. The CDR3 contains 16 residues. The CDR3 DNA follows: TGTGCCAACAGCAGCTGCCGAACAGCACTGGCGTCCGAGCAGTACGTC. Protein: CANSSCRTALASEQYV.

V is TRBV11-1 and J is TRBJ1-6; D not resolved. Germline CDR1 SGHAT, CDR2 FQDESV (reference sequence). The CDR3 runs to 13 residues. V was clipped by 6 bases and J by 11 bases, with 14 bases between them. CDR3: CASSFDRAAPLHF. CDR3 nucleotide sequence: TGTGCCAGCAGTTTTGACCGGGCAGCACCCCTCCACTTT.

The rearrangement links TRBV15 to TRBJ2-5; D may be TRBD2 (6 bases). Germline loops: CDR1 LNHNV, CDR2 YYDKDF (reference sequence). This CDR3 has 15 amino acids. V lost 4 bases to trimming and J lost 5 bases, with 17 bases between them. The CDR3 spells CATSKSGLPRETQYF. DNA of the CDR3: TGTGCCACCAGCAAAAGCGGGCTCCCCCGGGAGACCCAGTACTTC. Filled out from reference TRBV15 and TRBJ2-5, the complete variable domain reads DAMVIQNPRYQVTQFGKPVTLSCSQTLNHNVMYWYQQKSSQAPKLLFHYYDKDFNNEADTPDNFQSRRPNTSFCFLDIRSPGLGDTAMYLCATSKSGLPRETQYFGPGTRLLVL.

This clonotype turned up a few times. The chain combines TRBV19 with TRBJ2-1; D gene unclear. The V gene lost 9 bases and the J gene lost 6 bases, with 15 bases spanning the gap. The CDR3 totals 13 residues. Germline CDR1 and CDR2: LNHDA and SQIVND (reference sequence). CDR3 nucleotides: TGTGCCAGCACGTCGTGGATTTCCAATGAGCAGTTCTTC. This encodes CASTSWISNEQFF.

The chain links TRBV7-3 to TRBJ2-1; 10 nucleotides align to TRBD1. This CDR3 has 16 residues. Trimming took 2 bases from V and 4 from J; bases not matched to a gene: 5. Germline V gene data show CDR1 as SGHTA and CDR2 as FQGTGA. The DNA of the CDR3 is TGTGCCAGCAGCTTACGACAGGGGGCGGCATACAATGAGCAGTTCTTC. It translates to CASSLRQGAAYNEQFF.

This clonotype has just a few counts. This chain uses TRBV4-2 with TRBJ1-1; the D gene is possibly TRBD1 (6 bases). V lost 4 bases, J lost 8 bases, and 17 bases lay in between. CDR1 is LGHNA, CDR2 YNFKEQ, per germline. The CDR3 has 14 amino acids. The DNA for the CDR3 is TGTGCCAGCAGCCCAGAGCAGGGGTCGTTAGAAGCTTTCTTT. Amino acid sequence: CASSPEQGSLEAFF.

V usage is TRBV27 and J usage is TRBJ2-7; TRBD2 matches at 8 bases. V was clipped by 3 bases and J by 5 bases; unmatched bases: 3. Per the germline V gene, CDR1 is MNHEY and CDR2 is SMNVEV (reference sequence). The CDR3 consists of 13 residues. CDR3 sequence: CASSFSGVHEQYF. DNA of the CDR3: TGTGCCAGCAGTTTTAGCGGGGTTCACGAGCAGTACTTC.

In this sample, this clonotype turned up many times. The chain recombines TRBV7-3 with TRBJ1-6, with D maybe TRBD1 (5 bases). The CDR3 consists of 13 residues. Germline assignment: CDR1 SGHTA and CDR2 FQGTGA. V was cut by 5 bases and J by 7 bases, with 9 bases left in between. The CDR3 sequence is CASSLGGNSPLHF. The CDR3 DNA follows: TGTGCCAGCAGCCTGGGGGGAAATTCACCCCTCCACTTT.

This clonotype was seen only a few times. The V call is TRBV10-3, the J call TRBJ1-1; 7 nucleotides agree with TRBD1. With V trimmed by 6 bases and J by 0 bases, 13 bases remained unmatched. The CDR3 is made up of 17 amino acids. CDR1 is ENHRY, CDR2 SYGVKD, per germline. CDR3 DNA: TGTGCCATCAGAGCGGAAGGGGGCAGCCTCTTGAACACTGAAGCTTTCTTT. It is translated as CAIRAEGGSLLNTEAFF.

The chain recombines TRBV28 with TRBJ2-7, with no clear D. In germline, CDR1 is MDHEN, CDR2 SYDVKM. Deletions cut 5 bases from V and 3 bases from J, with 11 bases between. The length of the CDR3 is 13 residues. The CDR3 is CASSQDPNYEQYV. In nucleotides, the CDR3 is TGTGCCAGCAGTCAGGACCCCAACTACGAGCAGTACGTC.

This chain joins TRBV6-2 or TRBV6-3 and TRBJ2-2; D perhaps matches TRBD2 (5 bases). Trimming shortened V by 3 bases and J by 1 base, and 15 bases separated the two germline ends. Per the germline V gene, CDR1 is MNHEY and CDR2 is SVGEGT. This CDR3 is built from 17 residues. The CDR3 DNA is TGTGCCAGCAGTTATTCCCACGGGGTCGGGAACACCGGGGAGCTGTTTTTT. Protein: CASSYSHGVGNTGELFF.

This clonotype was seen more than once but under ten times. This chain links TRBV10-3 with TRBJ2-5, with D possibly being TRBD2 (6 bases). The V end lost 2 bases, the J end lost 5 bases, and 15 bases lay between the germline ends. The CDR3 runs 15 residues. Germline CDR1 and CDR2: ENHRY and SYGVKD. CDR3 in DNA: TGTGCCATCAGTGAGCCGACCCGCGGGGTCGAGACCCAGTACTTC. Encoded protein: CAISEPTRGVETQYF.

This clonotype turned up a few times. The DNA for the CDR3 is TGTGCCAGCGGCCTCCCCGACAGCTACGAGCAGTACTTC. Protein: CASGLPDSYEQYF. The chain joins TRBV5-4 to TRBJ2-7, with TRBD1 as a possible D gene (5 bases). The CDR3 is made up of 13 amino acids. Trimming took 7 bases from V and 3 from J, leaving 14 bases between them. The germline gives CDR1 SGHNT, CDR2 YYREEE (reference sequence).

This clonotype was counted only a few times. The V gene is TRBV5-1, the J gene TRBJ2-5, with D perhaps TRBD1 (6 bases). Germline V CDR1 and CDR2: SGHRS, YFSETQ. V was clipped by 5 bases and J by 3 bases, with 8 bases between them. The CDR3 totals 12 residues. The CDR3 DNA reads TGCGCCAGCAGGTGGACAGAAGAGACCCAGTACTTC. Translated: CASRWTEETQYF.

The CDR3 reads CATSRGQGASEQYV. The CDR3 coding sequence is TGTGCCACCAGCAGGGGACAGGGGGCCTCCGAGCAGTACGTC. This sequence joins TRBV15 and TRBJ2-7; 12 nucleotides line up with TRBD1. The CDR3 consists of 14 residues. Germline trimming cut 3 bases from V and 6 bases from J; bases unmatched to any gene: 3. Germline V gene data show CDR1 as LNHNV and CDR2 as YYDKDF (reference sequence).

The chain uses TRBV12-3 or TRBV12-4 and TRBJ1-5; 9 nucleotides align to TRBD1. V trimming: 4 bases; J trimming: 4 bases; junction bases outside the gene matches: 5. CDR3 length: 15 residues. The CDR3 nucleotides are TGTGCCAGCAGTTCTGTCGGACAGGGGAATCAGCCCCAGCATTTT. Translated, it gives CASSSVGQGNQPQHF.

V and J are TRBV4-2 and TRBJ2-2; D might be TRBD1 (6 bases). V shed 1 base and J shed 1 base, with 10 bases lying between them. Germline CDR1 reads LGHNA; CDR2 reads YNFKEQ. The CDR3 length is 16 residues. CDR3 region: CASSQAPGQNTGELFF. The CDR3 nucleotides are TGTGCCAGCAGCCAAGCTCCGGGACAGAACACCGGGGAGCTGTTTTTT.

This clonotype has only a few counts. V usage is TRBV6-2 or TRBV6-3 and J usage is TRBJ2-1; 9 bases agree with TRBD2. Unmatched junction bases numbered 9, after V lost 10 bases and J lost 2 bases. This CDR3 comprises 15 residues. CDR1 is MNHEY, CDR2 SVGEGT, per germline. In nucleotides, the CDR3 is TGTGCCACCTCCCAGGGACTAGCCGCCTACAATGAGCAGTTCTTC. It codes for CATSQGLAAYNEQFF.

This clonotype was detected only a few times. J is TRBJ1-5 and V is TRBV6-2 or TRBV6-3; D gene ambiguous. V shed 1 base and J shed 7 bases, with 8 bases lying between them. The CDR3 loop spans 13 amino acids. Germline V gene sequence: CDR1 MNHEY, CDR2 SVGEGT. CDR3 coding DNA: TGTGCCAGCAGTTACTTTACAGACCAGCCCCAGCATTTT. The encoded protein is CASSYFTDQPQHF.